The clone carrying this T cell receptor (beta chain) has a single count. Antigen unknown. This record belongs to a study of T cell responses to AZD1222 COVID-19 vaccine. General observations from the study: It was only after the peak T cell response that any repertoires were sampled.

Trimming pared 4 bases from V and 6 bases from J, leaving 11 bases between. This CDR3 has 13 amino acids. Here immunoSEQ multiplex PCR was the method, and the copy in TCRdb shows in-frame clones only, minus some. Among about 120,000 clones listed, roughly 90% were seen once. The gene calls are TRBV12-3 or TRBV12-4 and TRBJ2-3, with a tentative D call TRBD1 (5 bases). The TCR comes from an adult in good health. The source was peripheral blood, collected on day 0 of AZD1222 vaccination. The CDR3 sequence is CASSWGQVDTQYF. The CDR3 nucleotides read TGTGCCAGCAGTTGGGGCCAAGTTGATACGCAGTATTTT.